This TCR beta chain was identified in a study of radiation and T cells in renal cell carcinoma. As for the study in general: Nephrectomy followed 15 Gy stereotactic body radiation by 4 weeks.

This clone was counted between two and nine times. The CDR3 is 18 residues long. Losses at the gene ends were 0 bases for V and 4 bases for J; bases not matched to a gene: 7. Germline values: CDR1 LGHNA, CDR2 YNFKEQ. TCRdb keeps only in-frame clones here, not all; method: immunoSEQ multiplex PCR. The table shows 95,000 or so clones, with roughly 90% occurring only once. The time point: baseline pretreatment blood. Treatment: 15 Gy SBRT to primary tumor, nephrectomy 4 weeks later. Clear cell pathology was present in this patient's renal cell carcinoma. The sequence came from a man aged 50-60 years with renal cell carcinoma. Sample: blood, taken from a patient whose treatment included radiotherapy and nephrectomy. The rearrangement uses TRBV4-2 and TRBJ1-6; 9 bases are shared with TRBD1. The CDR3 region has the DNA TGTGCCAGCAGCCAAGATGTGGGACAGGGCGAGTATAATTCACCCCTCCACTTT. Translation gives CASSQDVGQGEYNSPLHF.